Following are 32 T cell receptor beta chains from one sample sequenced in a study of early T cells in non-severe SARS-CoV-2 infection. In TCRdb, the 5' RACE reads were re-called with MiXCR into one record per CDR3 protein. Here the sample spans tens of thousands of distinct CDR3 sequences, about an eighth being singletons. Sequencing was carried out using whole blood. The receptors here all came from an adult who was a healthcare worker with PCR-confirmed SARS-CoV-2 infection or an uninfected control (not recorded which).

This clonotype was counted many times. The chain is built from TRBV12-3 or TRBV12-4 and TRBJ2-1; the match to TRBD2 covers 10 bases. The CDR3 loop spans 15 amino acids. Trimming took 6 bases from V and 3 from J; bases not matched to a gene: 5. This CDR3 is CASRRSGRDYNEQFF. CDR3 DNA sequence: TGTGCCAGCAGACGGAGCGGGAGGGACTACAATGAGCAGTTCTTC.

The CDR3 region is CSVLTSGASQETQYF. Here the CDR3 DNA reads TGCAGCGTCCTGACTAGCGGGGCGTCCCAAGAGACCCAGTACTTC. The V gene is TRBV29-1, the J gene TRBJ2-5; TRBD2 matches 11 bases. The germline V gene has CDR1 SQVTM and CDR2 ANQGSEA. This CDR3 comprises 15 residues. V trimming: 6 bases; J trimming: 1 base; junction bases outside the gene matches: 7.

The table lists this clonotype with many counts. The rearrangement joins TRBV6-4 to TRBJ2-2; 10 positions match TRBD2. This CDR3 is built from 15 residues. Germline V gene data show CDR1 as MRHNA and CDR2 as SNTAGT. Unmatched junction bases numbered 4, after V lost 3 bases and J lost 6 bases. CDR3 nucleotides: TGTGCCAGCAGTGAGACAGCGGGGGGGCCCGGGGAGCTGTTTTTT. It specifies CASSETAGGPGELFF.

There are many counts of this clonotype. The CDR3 protein is CASSLSGVYEQFF. The DNA for the CDR3 is TGTGCCAGCAGTTTGTCTGGTGTCTATGAGCAGTTCTTC. The chain links TRBV28 to TRBJ2-1; D not certain. Trimming removed 3 bases at V and 8 bases at J, with 11 bases between. Germline CDR1 reads MDHEN; CDR2 reads SYDVKM. CDR3 length: 13 residues. Together with reference TRBV28 and TRBJ2-1, the CDR3 gives the full variable domain: DVKVTQSSRYLVKRTGEKVFLECVQDMDHENMFWYRQDPGLGLRLIYFSYDVKMKEKGDIPEGYSVSREKKERFSLILESASTNQTSMYLCASSLSGVYEQFFGPGTRLTVL.

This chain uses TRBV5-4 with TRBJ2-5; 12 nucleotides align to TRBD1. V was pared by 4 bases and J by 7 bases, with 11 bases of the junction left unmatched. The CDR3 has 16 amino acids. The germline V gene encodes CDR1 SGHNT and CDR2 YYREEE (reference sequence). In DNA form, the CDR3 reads TGTGCCAGCAGCCCCACCGGGACAGGGGGCGCGGGGACCCAGTACTTC. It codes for CASSPTGTGGAGTQYF.

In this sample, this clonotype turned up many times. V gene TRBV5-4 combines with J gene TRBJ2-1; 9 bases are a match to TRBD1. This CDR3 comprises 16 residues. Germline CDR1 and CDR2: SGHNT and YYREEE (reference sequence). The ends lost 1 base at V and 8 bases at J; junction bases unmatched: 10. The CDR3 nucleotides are TGTGCCAGCAGCTTGTCCCCCACGGGACAGGGCCATGAGCAGTTCTTC. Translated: CASSLSPTGQGHEQFF.

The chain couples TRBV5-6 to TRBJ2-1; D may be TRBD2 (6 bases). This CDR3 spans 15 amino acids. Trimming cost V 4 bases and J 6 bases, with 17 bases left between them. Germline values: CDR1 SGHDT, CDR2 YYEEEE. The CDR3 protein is CASSPSGVTCNEQFF. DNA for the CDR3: TGTGCCAGCAGCCCATCGGGGGTTACGTGCAATGAGCAGTTCTTC.

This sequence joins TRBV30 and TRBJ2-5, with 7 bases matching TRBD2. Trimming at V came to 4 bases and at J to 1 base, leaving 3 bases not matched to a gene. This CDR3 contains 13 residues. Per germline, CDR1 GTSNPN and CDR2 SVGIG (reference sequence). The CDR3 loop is CAWIRGGQETQYF. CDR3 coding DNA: TGTGCCTGGATTCGCGGGGGCCAAGAGACCCAGTACTTC. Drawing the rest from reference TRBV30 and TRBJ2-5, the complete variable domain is SQTIHQWPATLVQPVGSPLSLECTVEGTSNPNLYWYRQAAGRGLQLLFYSVGIGQISSEVPQNLSASRPQDRQFILSSKKLLLSDSGFYLCAWIRGGQETQYFGPGTRLLVL.

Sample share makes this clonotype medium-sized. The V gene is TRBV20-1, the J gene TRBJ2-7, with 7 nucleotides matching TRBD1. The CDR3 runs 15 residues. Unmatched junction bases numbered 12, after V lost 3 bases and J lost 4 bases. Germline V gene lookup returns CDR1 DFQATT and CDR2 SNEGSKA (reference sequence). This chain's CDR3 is CSARAPDRAFYEQYF. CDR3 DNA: TGCAGTGCTAGGGCCCCCGACAGGGCCTTTTACGAGCAGTACTTC.

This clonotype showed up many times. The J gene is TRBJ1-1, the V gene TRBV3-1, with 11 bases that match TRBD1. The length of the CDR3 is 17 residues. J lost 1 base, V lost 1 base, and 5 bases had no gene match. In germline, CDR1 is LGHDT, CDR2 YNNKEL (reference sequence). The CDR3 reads CASSQAGQGEGNTEAFF. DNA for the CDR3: TGTGCCAGCAGCCAAGCGGGACAGGGGGAAGGGAACACTGAAGCTTTCTTT. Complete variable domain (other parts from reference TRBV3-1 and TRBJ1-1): DTAVSQTPKYLVTQMGNDKSIKCEQNLGHDTMYWYKQDSKKFLKIMFSYNNKELIINETVPNRFSPKSPDKAHLNLHINSLELGDSAVYFCASSQAGQGEGNTEAFFGQGTRLTVV.

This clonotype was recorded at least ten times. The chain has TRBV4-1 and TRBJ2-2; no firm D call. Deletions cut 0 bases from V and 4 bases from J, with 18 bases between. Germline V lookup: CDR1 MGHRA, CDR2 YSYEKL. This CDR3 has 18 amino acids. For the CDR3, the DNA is TGCGCCAGCAGCCAAGATCAACCTTCTCAATTAAGCACCGGGGAGCTGTTTTTT. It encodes CASSQDQPSQLSTGELFF.

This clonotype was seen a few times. This CDR3 reads CASSRGDRGYEQYF. The DNA of the CDR3 is TGTGCCAGCAGCCGTGGGGACAGGGGTTACGAGCAGTACTTC. The gene calls are TRBV7-9 and TRBJ2-7; 10 bases map to TRBD1. The V and J ends lost 5 bases and 4 bases, in that order; junction bases with no gene match: 5. Germline values: CDR1 SEHNR, CDR2 FQNEAQ (reference sequence). This CDR3 has 14 amino acids.

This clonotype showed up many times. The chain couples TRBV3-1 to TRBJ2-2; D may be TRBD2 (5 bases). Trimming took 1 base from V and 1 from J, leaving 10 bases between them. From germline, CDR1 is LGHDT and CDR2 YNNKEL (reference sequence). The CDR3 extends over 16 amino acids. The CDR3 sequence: CASSQVRGLNTGELFF. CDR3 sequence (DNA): TGTGCCAGCAGCCAAGTCCGGGGATTGAACACCGGGGAGCTGTTTTTT.

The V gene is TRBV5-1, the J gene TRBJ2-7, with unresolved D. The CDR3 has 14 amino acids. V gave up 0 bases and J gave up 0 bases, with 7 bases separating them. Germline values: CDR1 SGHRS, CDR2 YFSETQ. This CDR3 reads CASSLASRSYEQYF. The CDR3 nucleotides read TGCGCCAGCAGCTTGGCCAGCCGCTCCTACGAGCAGTACTTC.

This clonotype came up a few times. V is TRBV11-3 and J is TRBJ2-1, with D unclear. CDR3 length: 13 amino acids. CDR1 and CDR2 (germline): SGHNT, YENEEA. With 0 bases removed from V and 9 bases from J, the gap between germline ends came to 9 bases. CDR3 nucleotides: TGTGCCAGCAGCTTAGATTCAAGGGTTGAGCAGTTCTTC. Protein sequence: CASSLDSRVEQFF.

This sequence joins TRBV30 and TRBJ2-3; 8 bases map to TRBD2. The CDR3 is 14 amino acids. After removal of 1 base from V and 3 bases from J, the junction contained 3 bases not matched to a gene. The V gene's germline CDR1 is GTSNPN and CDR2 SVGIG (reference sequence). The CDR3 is CAWSEQRGTDTQYF. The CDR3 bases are TGTGCCTGGAGTGAGCAGCGGGGGACAGATACGCAGTATTTT.

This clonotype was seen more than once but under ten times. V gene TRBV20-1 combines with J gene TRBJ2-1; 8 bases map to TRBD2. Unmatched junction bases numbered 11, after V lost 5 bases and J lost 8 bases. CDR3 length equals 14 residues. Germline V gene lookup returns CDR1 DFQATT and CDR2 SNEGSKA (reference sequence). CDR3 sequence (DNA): TGCAGTGCTGGCCCTCGGGGGGGCCTCTATGAGCAGTTCTTC. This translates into CSAGPRGGLYEQFF.

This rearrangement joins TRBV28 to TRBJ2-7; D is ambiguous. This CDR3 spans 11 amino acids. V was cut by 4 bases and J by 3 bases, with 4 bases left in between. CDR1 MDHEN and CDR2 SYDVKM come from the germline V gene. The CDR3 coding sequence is TGTGCCAGCAGTTCAATCTACGAGCAGTACTTC. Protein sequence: CASSSIYEQYF.

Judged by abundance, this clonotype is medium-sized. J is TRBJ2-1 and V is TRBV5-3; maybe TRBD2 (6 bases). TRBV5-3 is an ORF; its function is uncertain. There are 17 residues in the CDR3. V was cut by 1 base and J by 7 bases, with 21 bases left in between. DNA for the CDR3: TGTGCCAGAAGCTTGTCGGTCGGGAGAAGACGGGGGAATGAGCAGTTCTTC. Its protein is CARSLSVGRRRGNEQFF.

The DNA for the CDR3 is TGTGCCAGCAGCGGTCTAGGGGGTACTGAAGCTTTCTTT. It is translated as CASSGLGGTEAFF. The chain employs TRBV5-8 and TRBJ1-1; D perhaps matches TRBD1 (6 bases). This CDR3 comprises 13 residues. Germline loops: CDR1 SGHTS, CDR2 YDEGEE. Trimming pared 4 bases from V and 5 bases from J, leaving 12 bases between.

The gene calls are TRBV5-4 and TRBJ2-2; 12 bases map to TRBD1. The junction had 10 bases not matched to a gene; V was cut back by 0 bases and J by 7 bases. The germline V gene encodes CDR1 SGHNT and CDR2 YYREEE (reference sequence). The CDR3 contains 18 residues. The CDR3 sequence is CASSLASGQGASGGELFF. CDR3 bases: TGTGCCAGCAGCTTGGCTTCGGGACAGGGGGCGTCAGGCGGGGAGCTGTTTTTT.

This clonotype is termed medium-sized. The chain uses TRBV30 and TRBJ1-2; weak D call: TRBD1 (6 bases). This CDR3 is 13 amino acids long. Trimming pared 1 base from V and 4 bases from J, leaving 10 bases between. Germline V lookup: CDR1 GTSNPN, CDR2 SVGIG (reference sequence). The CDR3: CAWSDGGVYGYTF. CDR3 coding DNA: TGTGCCTGGAGTGACGGGGGCGTCTATGGCTACACCTTC. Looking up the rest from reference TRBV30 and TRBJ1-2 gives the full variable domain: SQTIHQWPATLVQPVGSPLSLECTVEGTSNPNLYWYRQAAGRGLQLLFYSVGIGQISSEVPQNLSASRPQDRQFILSSKKLLLSDSGFYLCAWSDGGVYGYTFGSGTRLTVV.

For the CDR3, the DNA is TGCAGTGCGAGGAGACTGGGAGGAAACACCGGGGAGCTGTTTTTT. Its protein product is CSARRLGGNTGELFF. This chain uses TRBV20-1 with TRBJ2-2; a possible D gene is TRBD2 (6 bases). Trimming cost V 6 bases and J 2 bases, with 16 bases left between them. The CDR3 totals 15 residues. CDR1 is DFQATT, CDR2 SNEGSKA, per germline (reference sequence).

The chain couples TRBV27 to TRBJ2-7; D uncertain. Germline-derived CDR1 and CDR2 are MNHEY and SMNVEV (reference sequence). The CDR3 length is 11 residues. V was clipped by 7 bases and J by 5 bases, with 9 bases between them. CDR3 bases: TGTGCCAGCATTGGGCCGGACGAGCAGTACTTC. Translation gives CASIGPDEQYF.

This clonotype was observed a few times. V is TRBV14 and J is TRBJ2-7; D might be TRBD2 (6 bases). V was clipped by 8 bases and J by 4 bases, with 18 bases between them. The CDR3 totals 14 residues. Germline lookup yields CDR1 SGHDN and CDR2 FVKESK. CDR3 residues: CASAPYPAGYEQYF. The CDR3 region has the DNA TGTGCCAGCGCACCATACCCTGCGGGGTACGAGCAGTACTTC. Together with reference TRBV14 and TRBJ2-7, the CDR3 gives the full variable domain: EAGVTQFPSHSVIEKGQTVTLRCDPISGHDNLYWYRRVMGKEIKFLLHFVKESKQDESGMPNNRFLAERTGGTYSTLKVQPAELEDSGVYFCASAPYPAGYEQYFGPGTRLTVT.

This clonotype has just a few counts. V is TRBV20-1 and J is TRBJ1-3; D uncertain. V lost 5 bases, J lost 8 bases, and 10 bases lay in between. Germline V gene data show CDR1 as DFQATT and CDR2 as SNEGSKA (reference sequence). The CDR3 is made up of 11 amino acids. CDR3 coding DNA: TGCAGTGCTCAGAGTGGGGACACCATATATTTT. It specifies CSAQSGDTIYF.

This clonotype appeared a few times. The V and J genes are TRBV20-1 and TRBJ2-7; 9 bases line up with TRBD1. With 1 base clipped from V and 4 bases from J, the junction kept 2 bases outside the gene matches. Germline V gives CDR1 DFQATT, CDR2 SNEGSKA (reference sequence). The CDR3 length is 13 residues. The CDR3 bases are TGCAGTGCTAGAGGACAGGGGGAGTACGAGCAGTACTTC. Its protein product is CSARGQGEYEQYF.

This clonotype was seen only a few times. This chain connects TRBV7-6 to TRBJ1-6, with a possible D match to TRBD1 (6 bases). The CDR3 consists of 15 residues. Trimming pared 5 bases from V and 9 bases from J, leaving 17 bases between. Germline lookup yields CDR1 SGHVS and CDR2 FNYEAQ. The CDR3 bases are TGTGCCAGCAGCACCACAGGGATACCTCCTTCACCCCTCCACTTT. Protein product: CASSTTGIPPSPLHF.

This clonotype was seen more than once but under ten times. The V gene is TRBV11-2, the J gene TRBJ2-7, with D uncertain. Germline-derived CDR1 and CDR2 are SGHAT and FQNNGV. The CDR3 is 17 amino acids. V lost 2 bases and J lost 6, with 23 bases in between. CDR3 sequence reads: CASSLRSFGSLPSEQYF. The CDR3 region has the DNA TGTGCCAGCAGCTTAAGGAGTTTCGGATCCCTCCCCTCCGAGCAGTACTTC. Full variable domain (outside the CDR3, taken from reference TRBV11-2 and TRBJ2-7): EAGVAQSPRYKIIEKRQSVAFWCNPISGHATLYWYQQILGQGPKLLIQFQNNGVVDDSQLPKDRFSAERLKGVDSTLKIQPAKLEDSAVYLCASSLRSFGSLPSEQYFGPGTRLTVT.

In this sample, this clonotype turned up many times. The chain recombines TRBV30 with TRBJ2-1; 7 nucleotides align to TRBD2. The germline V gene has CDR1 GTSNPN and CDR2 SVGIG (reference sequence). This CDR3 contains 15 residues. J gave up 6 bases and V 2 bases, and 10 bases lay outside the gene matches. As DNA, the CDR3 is TGTGCCTGGAGTAACCGGGACCAGCGGGGCAATGAGCAGTTCTTC. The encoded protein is CAWSNRDQRGNEQFF.

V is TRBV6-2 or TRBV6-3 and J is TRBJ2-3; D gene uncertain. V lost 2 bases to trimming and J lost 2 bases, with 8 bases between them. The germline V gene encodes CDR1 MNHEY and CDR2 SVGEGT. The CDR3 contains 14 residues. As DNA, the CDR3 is TGTGCCAGCAGTTACCCTGGAATCACAGATACGCAGTATTTT. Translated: CASSYPGITDTQYF.

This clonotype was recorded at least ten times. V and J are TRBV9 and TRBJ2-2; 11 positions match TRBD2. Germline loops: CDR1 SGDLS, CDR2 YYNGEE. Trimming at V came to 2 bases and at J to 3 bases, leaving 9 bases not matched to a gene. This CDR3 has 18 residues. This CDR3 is CASSVGIAGGADTGELFF. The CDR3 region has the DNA TGTGCCAGCAGCGTTGGGATAGCGGGAGGGGCGGACACCGGGGAGCTGTTTTTT.